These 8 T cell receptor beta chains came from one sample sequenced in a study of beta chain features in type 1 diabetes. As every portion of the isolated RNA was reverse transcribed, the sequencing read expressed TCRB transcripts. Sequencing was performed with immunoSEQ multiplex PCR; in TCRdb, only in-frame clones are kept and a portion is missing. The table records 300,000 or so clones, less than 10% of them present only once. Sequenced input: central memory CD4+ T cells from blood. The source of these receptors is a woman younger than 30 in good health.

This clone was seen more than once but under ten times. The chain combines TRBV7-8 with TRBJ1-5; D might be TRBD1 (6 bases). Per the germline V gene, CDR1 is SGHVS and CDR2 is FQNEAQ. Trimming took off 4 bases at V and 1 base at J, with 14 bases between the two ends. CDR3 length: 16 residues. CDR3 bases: TGTGCCAGCAGCTCCCGCTCAGGGGTCAGCAATCAGCCCCAGCATTTT. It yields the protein CASSSRSGVSNQPQHF.

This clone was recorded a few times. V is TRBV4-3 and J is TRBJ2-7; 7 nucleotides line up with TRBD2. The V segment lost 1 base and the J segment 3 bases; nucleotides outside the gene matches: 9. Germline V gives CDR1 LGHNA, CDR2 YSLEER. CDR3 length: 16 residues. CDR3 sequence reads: CASSQALGRPYYEQYF. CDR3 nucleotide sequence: TGCGCCAGCAGCCAAGCGCTCGGGAGGCCGTACTACGAGCAGTACTTC.

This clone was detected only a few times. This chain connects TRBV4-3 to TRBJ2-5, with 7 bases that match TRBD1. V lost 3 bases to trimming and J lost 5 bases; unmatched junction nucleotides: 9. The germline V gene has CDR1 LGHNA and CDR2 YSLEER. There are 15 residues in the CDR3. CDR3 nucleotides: TGCGCCAGCAGCCACATTTTAACAGGGGAGGAGACCCAGTACTTC. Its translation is CASSHILTGEETQYF.

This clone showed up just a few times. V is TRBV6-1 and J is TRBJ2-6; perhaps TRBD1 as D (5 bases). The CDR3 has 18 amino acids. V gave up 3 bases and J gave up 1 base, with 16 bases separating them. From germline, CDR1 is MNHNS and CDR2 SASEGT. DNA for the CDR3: TGTGCCAGCAGTGACAGGGTTCTGAGAAGATCTGGGGCCAACGTCCTGACTTTC. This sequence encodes CASSDRVLRRSGANVLTF.

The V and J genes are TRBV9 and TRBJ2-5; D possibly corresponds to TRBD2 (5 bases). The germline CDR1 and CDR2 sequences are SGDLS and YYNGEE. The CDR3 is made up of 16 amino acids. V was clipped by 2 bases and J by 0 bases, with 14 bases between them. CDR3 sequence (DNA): TGTGCCAGCAGCGTCGGACTCGCCCCGAACCAAGAGACCCAGTACTTC. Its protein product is CASSVGLAPNQETQYF.

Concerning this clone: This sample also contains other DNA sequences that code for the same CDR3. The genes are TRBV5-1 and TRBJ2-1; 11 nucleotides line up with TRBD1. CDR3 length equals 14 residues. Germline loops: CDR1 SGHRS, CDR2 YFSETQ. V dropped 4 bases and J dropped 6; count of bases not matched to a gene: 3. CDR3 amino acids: CASSLGTGGNEQFF. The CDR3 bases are TGCGCCAGCAGCCTAGGGACAGGGGGCAATGAGCAGTTCTTC. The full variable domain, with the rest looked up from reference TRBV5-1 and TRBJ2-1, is KAGVTQTPRYLIKTRGQQVTLSCSPISGHRSVSWYQQTPGQGLQFLFEYFSETQRNKGNFPGRFSGRQFSNSRSEMNVSTLELGDSALYLCASSLGTGGNEQFFGPGTRLTVL.

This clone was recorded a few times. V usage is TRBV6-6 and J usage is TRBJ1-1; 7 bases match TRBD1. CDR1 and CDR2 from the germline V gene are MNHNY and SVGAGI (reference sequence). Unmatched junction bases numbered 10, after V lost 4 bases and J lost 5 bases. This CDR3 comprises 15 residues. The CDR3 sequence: CASSLAQGVGTEAFF. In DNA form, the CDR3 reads TGTGCCAGCAGTTTAGCTCAGGGGGTTGGGACTGAAGCTTTCTTT.

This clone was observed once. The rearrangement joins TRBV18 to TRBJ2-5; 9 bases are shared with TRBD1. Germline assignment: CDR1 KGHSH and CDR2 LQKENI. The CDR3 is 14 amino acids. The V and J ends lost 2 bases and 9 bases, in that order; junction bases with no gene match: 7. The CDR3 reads CASSPDARQGAQYF. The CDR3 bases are TGTGCCAGCTCACCAGACGCTCGACAGGGGGCCCAGTACTTC. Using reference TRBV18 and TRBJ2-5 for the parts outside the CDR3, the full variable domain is NAGVMQNPRHLVRRRGQEARLRCSPMKGHSHVYWYRQLPEEGLKFMVYLQKENIIDESGMPKERFSAEFPKEGPSILRIQQVVRGDSAAYFCASSPDARQGAQYFGPGTRLLVL.